The sequence of this T cell receptor beta chain was determined in a study of blood T cells in healthy people across ages. Study conclusions and caveats: Per million T cells, the diversity of TCR beta decreased roughly linearly as age advanced.

About this clonotype itself: Antigen unknown.

Alongside a J-beta primer mix, a sample-barcoded 5' primer served in a second PCR lasting about 6 to 12 cycles. One entry per CDR3 protein, called by TCRdb with MiXCR from the 5' RACE reads. The table includes roughly 560,000 distinct CDR3 sequences, around 24% detected once. Germline CDR1 DFQATT, CDR2 SNEGSKA (reference sequence). V was clipped by 8 bases and J by 5 bases, with 18 bases between them. The CDR3 length is 13 residues. The same data also contributed to another study, on T cells of mothers and their children. As reported in that work: Reads obtained per mother exceeded 9.5 million TCR beta CDR3 reads, with a few million obtained per child. Evidence of persistent microchimeric T cell clones was absent.

This receptor was identified in a boy aged 5 to 17 in good health. Input material: blood. V usage is TRBV20-1 and J usage is TRBJ2-5; tentatively, D is TRBD2 (5 bases). Here the CDR3 DNA reads TGCAGTTCCATCGAGGCGGGCCTGGAGACCCAGTACTTC. It translates to CSSIEAGLETQYF.